The clone carrying this TCR beta chain was seen ten or more times. No antigen is known for it. TCRdb processed the 5' RACE reads anew with MiXCR; each CDR3 protein has one entry. Seen here are about 250,000 distinct CDR3 sequences, approximately 8.6% observed once, and the top ten hold less than 4%. The entry originates in a study of identical twins. Study results and limitations: The presence of invariant MAIT and iNKT cells could partly confound analyses of zero-insertion sequences.

This CDR3 contains 15 residues. V gave up 5 bases and J gave up 5 bases, with 18 bases separating them. In addition, the sample was reused for a study of yellow fever vaccine responses in identical twins. That paper notes: After vaccination, twins' T cell response reportedly seemed partly convergent, partly personalized.

The V and J genes are TRBV12-3 or TRBV12-4 and TRBJ2-5; D may match TRBD1 or TRBD2 (7 bases each). Sequences were obtained from CD8+ T cells sorted from blood. The sequence was obtained from a woman between 18 and 30 years old in good health. This CDR3 reads CASSLGGGPGETQYF. CDR3 DNA sequence: TGTGCCAGCAGTCTGGGAGGGGGCCCGGGGGAGACCCAGTACTTC.